This TCR beta chain emerged from a study of control samples from healthy donors and cancer patients. Assay used: immunoSEQ multiplex PCR; TCRdb lists only in-frame clones, some missing. This sample carries 46,000 or so clones, about 92% of them seen once, and the ten largest clones take roughly 0.8%. With 0 bases removed from V and 3 bases from J, the gap between germline ends came to 9 bases. Germline CDR1 reads SGHRS; CDR2 reads YFSETQ. The CDR3 runs 14 residues. Sample: PBMCs. This TCR came from a man aged 25-45 years with colorectal cancer. The J gene is TRBJ2-5, the V gene TRBV5-1; perhaps TRBD1 as D (5 bases). CDR3 sequence reads: CASSLGDREETQYF. The CDR3 DNA follows: TGCGCCAGCAGCTTGGGAGACAGAGAAGAGACCCAGTACTTC. Full variable domain (outside the CDR3, taken from reference TRBV5-1 and TRBJ2-5): KAGVTQTPRYLIKTRGQQVTLSCSPISGHRSVSWYQQTPGQGLQFLFEYFSETQRNKGNFPGRFSGRQFSNSRSEMNVSTLELGDSALYLCASSLGDREETQYFGPGTRLLVL.